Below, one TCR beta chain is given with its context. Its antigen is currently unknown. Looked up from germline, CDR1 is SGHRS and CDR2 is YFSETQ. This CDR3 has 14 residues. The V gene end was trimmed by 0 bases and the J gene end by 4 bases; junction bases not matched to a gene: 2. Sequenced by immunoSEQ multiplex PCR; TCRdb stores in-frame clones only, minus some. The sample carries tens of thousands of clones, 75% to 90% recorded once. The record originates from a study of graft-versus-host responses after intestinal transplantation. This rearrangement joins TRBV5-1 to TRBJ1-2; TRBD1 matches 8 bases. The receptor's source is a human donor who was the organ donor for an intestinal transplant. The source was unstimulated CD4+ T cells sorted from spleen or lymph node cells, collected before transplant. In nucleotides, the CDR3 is TGCGCCAGCAGCTTGGAAGGGACAGGCTATGGCTACACCTTC. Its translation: CASSLEGTGYGYTF.